The rows below give T cell receptor beta chains drawn from one sample of a study of blood T cell repertoires in COVID-19. Here immunoSEQ multiplex PCR was the method, and the copy in TCRdb shows in-frame clones only, minus some. The data contain approximately 260,000 clones, 70% to 90% of them singletons. The sequencing sample was made of peripheral blood. The receptors were sampled from a woman in her 70s with acute or convalescent COVID-19. CDR3s include the opening cysteine and the closing phenylalanine or tryptophan. The D gene is left open where the match is weak. Expanded clones are given a class, and other clones once, few, many or no size at all.

clone_size	v_call	j_call	cdr3_length	d_call	cdr3_nt	cdr3_aa
NA	TRBV7-2	TRBJ2-1	15	NA	TGTGCCAGCAGCCCGTCCAGAAGCTCCTACAATGAGCAGTTCTTC	CASSPSRSSYNEQFF
NA	TRBV7-2	TRBJ1-1	15	NA	TGTGCCAGCAGCTATTCGGCCGGGTTGACCACTGAAGCTTTCTTT	CASSYSAGLTTEAFF
NA	TRBV2	TRBJ1-1	14	NA	TGTGCCAGCAGTGAACGGGGGGCGTACACTGAAGCTTTCTTT	CASSERGAYTEAFF
NA	TRBV7-3	TRBJ2-1	12	TRBD2	TGTGCCAGCAGCCCCCCGGGGGGGGAGCAGTTCTTC	CASSPPGGEQFF
NA	TRBV18	TRBJ1-1	14	NA	TGTGCCAGCTCACCACCGGGGGCTGTAACTGAAGCTTTCTTT	CASSPPGAVTEAFF
NA	TRBV3-1/TRBV3-2	TRBJ2-7	16	TRBD2	TGTGCCAGCAGCTCTCTTCGGACTAGCGGGTTCTACGCGCAGTACTTC	CASSSLRTSGFYAQYF
NA	TRBV19	TRBJ2-7	13	TRBD1	TGTGCCAGTAGTAAGGACAGGAAATACGAGCAGTACTTC	CASSKDRKYEQYF
NA	TRBV19	TRBJ1-2	13	NA	TGTGCCAGTAGCCCCACAGGGACCTATGGCTACACCTTC	CASSPTGTYGYTF
NA	TRBV7-8	TRBJ2-6	17	NA	TGTGCCAGCAGCAGCACCGAACGCCTCTCTGGGGCCAACGTCCTGACTTTC	CASSSTERLSGANVLTF
NA	TRBV7-2	TRBJ2-5	15	TRBD1	TGTGCCAGCAGCCTAGCCGGGACAGGGGAAGAGACCCAGTACTTC	CASSLAGTGEETQYF
NA	TRBV6-2/TRBV6-3	TRBJ2-7	14	TRBD2	TGTGCCAGCAGTGACCCTAGCGGACTCTACGAGCAGTACTTC	CASSDPSGLYEQYF
NA	TRBV5-4	TRBJ1-6	16	NA	TGTGCCAGCAGCCATCCCACGGGGAGAAGTAATTCACCCCTCCACTTT	CASSHPTGRSNSPLHF
NA	TRBV6-6	TRBJ1-1	13	NA	TGTGCCAGCACCTCAATGCGGGACACTGAAGCTTTCTTT	CASTSMRDTEAFF
NA	TRBV24-1	TRBJ1-2	13	NA	TGTGCCACCAGCCAGACAGGCCCGGGGGGCTACACCTTC	CATSQTGPGGYTF
few	TRBV2	TRBJ2-3	14	NA	TGTGCCAGCAGTCTAGCATCAGTCACAGATACGCAGTATTTT	CASSLASVTDTQYF
NA	TRBV19	TRBJ1-2	12	NA	TGTGCCAGTAATCCGGGGAACTATGGCTACACCTTC	CASNPGNYGYTF
NA	TRBV19	TRBJ1-1	14	TRBD1	TGTGCCAGTAGTATGGGGACAGTGAACACTGAAGCTTTCTTT	CASSMGTVNTEAFF
NA	TRBV3-1/TRBV3-2	TRBJ2-1	15	NA	TGTGCCAGCAGCCCTCCGACAGATCGCTACAATGAGCAGTTCTTC	CASSPPTDRYNEQFF
NA	TRBV4-1	TRBJ2-2	14	NA	TGCGCCAGCAGCCGGGGGGACTTCAACGGGGAGCTGTTTTTT	CASSRGDFNGELFF
NA	TRBV18	TRBJ1-1	12	NA	TGTGCCAGCTCACCTGGGCTCGGAGAAGCTTTCTTT	CASSPGLGEAFF
NA	TRBV12-3/TRBV12-4	TRBJ2-2	13	TRBD1	TGTGCCAGCAGTTTGACAGGGCCCGGGGAGCTGTTTTTT	CASSLTGPGELFF
NA	TRBV3-1/TRBV3-2	TRBJ1-1	13	NA	TGTGCCAGCGCCCCACAGTTCTACGCTGAAGCTTTCTTT	CASAPQFYAEAFF
NA	TRBV7-2	TRBJ1-3	14	NA	TGTGCCAGCAGCTTCGTGCGGTGGGGAAACACCATATATTTT	CASSFVRWGNTIYF
NA	TRBV7-2	TRBJ2-1	15	TRBD2	TGTGCCAGCAGCCTGGGGACTAGTCCCTACAATGAGCAGTTCTTC	CASSLGTSPYNEQFF
NA	TRBV30	TRBJ2-1	12	NA	TGTGCCTTAGGCGGGGGCGGAAATGAGCAGTTCTTC	CALGGGGNEQFF
once	TRBV9	TRBJ2-1	15	TRBD2	TGTGCCAGCAGCCCCCAAGCGGGGGGGCACAATGAGCAGTTCTTC	CASSPQAGGHNEQFF
NA	TRBV7-8	TRBJ2-7	13	NA	TGTGCCAGCAGCTTAGCGAGAACCTACGAGCAGTACTTC	CASSLARTYEQYF
NA	TRBV5-1	TRBJ2-5	15	TRBD2	TGCGCCAGCGAACGGGGGGGCACGGCCCAAGAGACCCAGTACTTC	CASERGGTAQETQYF
NA	TRBV30	TRBJ2-3	12	NA	TGTGCCTGTGGAGGAGCCACAGATACGCAGTATTTT	CACGGATDTQYF
NA	TRBV5-4	TRBJ1-1	14	NA	TGTGCCAGCAGCCAACCCTCTCGAGTAACTGAAGCTTTCTTT	CASSQPSRVTEAFF
few	TRBV10-3	TRBJ1-5	17	TRBD1	TGTGCCATCAGTGCAAACCCGACAGGGTCTAGCAATCAGCCCCAGCATTTT	CAISANPTGSSNQPQHF
NA	TRBV7-9	TRBJ1-5	19	NA	TGTGCCAGCAGCTTCCACGGAGGAAATCCGCTAAATAGCAATCAGCCCCAGCATTTT	CASSFHGGNPLNSNQPQHF
NA	TRBV12-3/TRBV12-4	TRBJ2-5	13	TRBD1	TGTGCCAGCAGTTTCGCAGGGGGAGAGACCCAGTACTTC	CASSFAGGETQYF
NA	TRBV7-2	TRBJ2-5	13	TRBD2	TGTGCCAGCAGCTTAGAGGCGGGGGGGACCCAGTACTTC	CASSLEAGGTQYF
NA	TRBV11-1	TRBJ2-2	15	TRBD1	TGTGCCAGCCGACTCGGGACAGGGCCCACCGGGGAGCTGTTTTTT	CASRLGTGPTGELFF
NA	TRBV7-8	TRBJ2-5	16	NA	TGTGCCAGCAGCGGGAGACTCCGCCGATTCCAAGAGACCCAGTACTTC	CASSGRLRRFQETQYF
NA	TRBV5-1	TRBJ1-2	15	TRBD1	TGCGCCAGCAGCTTGCAATCGGGACAGGATTACGGCTACACCTTC	CASSLQSGQDYGYTF
NA	TRBV6-5	TRBJ2-3	14	NA	TGTGCCAGCAGTCAGGGTCGAGCAAGAGATACGCAGTATTTT	CASSQGRARDTQYF
NA	TRBV5-4	TRBJ2-6	17	NA	TGTGCCAGCAGCTTGGCCTCGGAGAAACCTGGGGCCAACGTCCTGACTTTC	CASSLASEKPGANVLTF
once	TRBV6-1	TRBJ1-5	15	NA	TGTGCCAGCAGTGAAGGTGCAGGGGCTAATCAGCCCCAGCATTTT	CASSEGAGANQPQHF
NA	TRBV5-6	TRBJ1-1	14	NA	TGTGCCAGCAGCAGGGGCGTGGGAAACACTGAAGCTTTCTTT	CASSRGVGNTEAFF
NA	TRBV19	TRBJ1-1	14	NA	TGTGCCAGTAGTATGGGCCGGTATAACACTGAAGCTTTCTTT	CASSMGRYNTEAFF
NA	TRBV3-1/TRBV3-2	TRBJ1-5	15	TRBD1	TGTGCCAGGGACAGGGGGCTTTTAAGCAATCAGCCCCAGCATTTT	CARDRGLLSNQPQHF
NA	TRBV10-3	TRBJ2-5	15	TRBD2	TGTGCCATCAGTGCTAGCGGGGGGGCCAGAGAGACCCAGTACTTC	CAISASGGARETQYF
NA	TRBV10-3	TRBJ2-3	14	NA	TGTGCCATCAGTGAGTCCGGGTTCACAGATACGCAGTATTTT	CAISESGFTDTQYF
NA	TRBV18	TRBJ2-5	13	NA	TGTGCCAGCTCACCAGGACTGAAAGAGACCCAGTACTTC	CASSPGLKETQYF
NA	TRBV19	TRBJ1-2	15	TRBD1	TGTGCCAGTAGTGCCTCCGGGACAGGGGTCGGGGGCTACACCTTC	CASSASGTGVGGYTF
NA	TRBV6-5	TRBJ1-5	13	NA	TGTGCCAGCAGACGACAGGCTAATCAGCCCCAGCATTTT	CASRRQANQPQHF
NA	TRBV7-9	TRBJ2-7	16	TRBD1	TGTGCCAGCAGTCTACTTCGGACAGGAGCCCTTTACGAGCAGTACTTC	CASSLLRTGALYEQYF
few	TRBV2	TRBJ1-1	12	NA	TGTGCCGACCGGGACCTCGGGGGAGAAGCTTTCTTT	CADRDLGGEAFF
NA	TRBV20-1	TRBJ1-1	13	NA	TGCAGTGCTAGTATCCCGGGAGACACTGAAGCTTTCTTT	CSASIPGDTEAFF
NA	TRBV11-2	TRBJ1-1	13	NA	TGTGCCAGCAGCTTGAGGGGGAGAACTGAAGCTTTCTTT	CASSLRGRTEAFF
NA	TRBV21-1	TRBJ1-2	15	NA	TGTGCCAGCAGCCAAGGACAGGGGGTTTTCTATGGCTACACCTTC	CASSQGQGVFYGYTF